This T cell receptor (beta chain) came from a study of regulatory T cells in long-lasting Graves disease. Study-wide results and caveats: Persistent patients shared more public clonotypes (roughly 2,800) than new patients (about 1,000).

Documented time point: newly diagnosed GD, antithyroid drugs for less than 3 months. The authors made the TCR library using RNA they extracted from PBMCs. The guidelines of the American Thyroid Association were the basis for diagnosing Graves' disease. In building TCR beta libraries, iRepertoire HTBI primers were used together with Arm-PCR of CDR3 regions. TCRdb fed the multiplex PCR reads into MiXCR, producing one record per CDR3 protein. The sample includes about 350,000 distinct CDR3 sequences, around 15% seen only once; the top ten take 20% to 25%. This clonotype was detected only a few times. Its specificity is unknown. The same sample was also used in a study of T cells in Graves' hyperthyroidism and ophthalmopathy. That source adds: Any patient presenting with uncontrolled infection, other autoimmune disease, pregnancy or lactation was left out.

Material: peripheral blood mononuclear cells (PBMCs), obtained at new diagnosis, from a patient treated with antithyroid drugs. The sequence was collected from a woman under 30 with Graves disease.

Here the CDR3 DNA reads TGTGCCAGCAGGCGGTCTATAGGACTAGCGGGTTCAGATACGCAGTATTTT. Residues: CASRRSIGLAGSDTQYF. V gene TRBV19 combines with J gene TRBJ2-3; 11 nucleotides line up with TRBD2. CDR3 length equals 17 residues. The V segment lost 9 bases and the J segment 4 bases; nucleotides outside the gene matches: 15. CDR1 is LNHDA and CDR2 is SQIVND in the germline V gene (reference sequence).